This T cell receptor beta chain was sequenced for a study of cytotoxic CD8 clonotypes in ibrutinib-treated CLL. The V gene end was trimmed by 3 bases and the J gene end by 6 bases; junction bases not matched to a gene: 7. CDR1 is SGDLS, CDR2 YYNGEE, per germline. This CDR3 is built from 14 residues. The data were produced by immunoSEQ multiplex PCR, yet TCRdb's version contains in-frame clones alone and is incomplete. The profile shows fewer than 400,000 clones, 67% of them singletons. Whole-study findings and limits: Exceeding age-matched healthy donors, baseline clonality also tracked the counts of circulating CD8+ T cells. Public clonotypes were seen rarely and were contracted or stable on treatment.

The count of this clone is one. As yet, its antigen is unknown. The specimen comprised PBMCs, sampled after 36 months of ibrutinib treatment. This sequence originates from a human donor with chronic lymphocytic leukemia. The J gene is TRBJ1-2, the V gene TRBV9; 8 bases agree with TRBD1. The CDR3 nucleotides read TGTGCCAGCAGCGCCCCGACAGGGGTTCATGGCTACACCTTC. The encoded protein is CASSAPTGVHGYTF.